This T cell receptor (beta chain) appears in the sequencing data of a study of cytomegalovirus exposure and HLA in healthy donors. Study overall: As released early, the data held 70 million to 100 million unique TCRs from HLA-typed donors.

Researchers ran the PCR with 60 Vbeta and 13 Jbeta primers. Repertoires were generated with immunoSEQ multiplex PCR, while TCRdb's copy carries only in-frame clones and drops some. Counted here are some 160,000 clones, approximately 80% occurring once; the ten biggest clones make up roughly 1.8%. Donors consisted of healthy bone marrow donors. The junction had 9 bases not matched to a gene; V was cut back by 2 bases and J by 7 bases. Germline values: CDR1 SGHDT, CDR2 YYEEEE. The CDR3 is made up of 16 amino acids. Source material: PBMCs. The TCR comes from a woman aged 40 to 55 in good health and CMV-seronegative. J is TRBJ2-5 and V is TRBV5-6, with 12 positions matching TRBD2. CDR3: CASSLLAGGPAGTQYF. The CDR3 nucleotides read TGTGCCAGCAGCTTACTAGCGGGGGGTCCGGCGGGGACCCAGTACTTC.